This T cell receptor (beta chain) was identified in a study of patients and donors after allogeneic stem cell transplantation. TCRdb itself ran the RT-PCR reads through MiXCR, one entry per CDR3 protein. The sample lists 20,000 to 30,000 distinct CDR3 sequences; roughly 43% were seen once. CDR1 and CDR2 from the germline V gene are DFQATT and SNEGSKA (reference sequence). The V end was cut by 5 bases, the J end by 0 bases, with 7 bases between. The CDR3 covers 12 residues. The source material was blood, either unsorted or a sorted T cell fraction (not recorded which). The source is a human donor who was either an allogeneic HSCT recipient or a stem cell or donor lymphocyte infusion donor (not recorded which). It is not recorded whose cells these are; they may come from a transplant donor. V is TRBV20-1 and J is TRBJ1-2; D gene uncertain. The CDR3 DNA reads TGCAGTGCTTCTCCGCCTAACTATGGCTACACCTTC. It codes for CSASPPNYGYTF.